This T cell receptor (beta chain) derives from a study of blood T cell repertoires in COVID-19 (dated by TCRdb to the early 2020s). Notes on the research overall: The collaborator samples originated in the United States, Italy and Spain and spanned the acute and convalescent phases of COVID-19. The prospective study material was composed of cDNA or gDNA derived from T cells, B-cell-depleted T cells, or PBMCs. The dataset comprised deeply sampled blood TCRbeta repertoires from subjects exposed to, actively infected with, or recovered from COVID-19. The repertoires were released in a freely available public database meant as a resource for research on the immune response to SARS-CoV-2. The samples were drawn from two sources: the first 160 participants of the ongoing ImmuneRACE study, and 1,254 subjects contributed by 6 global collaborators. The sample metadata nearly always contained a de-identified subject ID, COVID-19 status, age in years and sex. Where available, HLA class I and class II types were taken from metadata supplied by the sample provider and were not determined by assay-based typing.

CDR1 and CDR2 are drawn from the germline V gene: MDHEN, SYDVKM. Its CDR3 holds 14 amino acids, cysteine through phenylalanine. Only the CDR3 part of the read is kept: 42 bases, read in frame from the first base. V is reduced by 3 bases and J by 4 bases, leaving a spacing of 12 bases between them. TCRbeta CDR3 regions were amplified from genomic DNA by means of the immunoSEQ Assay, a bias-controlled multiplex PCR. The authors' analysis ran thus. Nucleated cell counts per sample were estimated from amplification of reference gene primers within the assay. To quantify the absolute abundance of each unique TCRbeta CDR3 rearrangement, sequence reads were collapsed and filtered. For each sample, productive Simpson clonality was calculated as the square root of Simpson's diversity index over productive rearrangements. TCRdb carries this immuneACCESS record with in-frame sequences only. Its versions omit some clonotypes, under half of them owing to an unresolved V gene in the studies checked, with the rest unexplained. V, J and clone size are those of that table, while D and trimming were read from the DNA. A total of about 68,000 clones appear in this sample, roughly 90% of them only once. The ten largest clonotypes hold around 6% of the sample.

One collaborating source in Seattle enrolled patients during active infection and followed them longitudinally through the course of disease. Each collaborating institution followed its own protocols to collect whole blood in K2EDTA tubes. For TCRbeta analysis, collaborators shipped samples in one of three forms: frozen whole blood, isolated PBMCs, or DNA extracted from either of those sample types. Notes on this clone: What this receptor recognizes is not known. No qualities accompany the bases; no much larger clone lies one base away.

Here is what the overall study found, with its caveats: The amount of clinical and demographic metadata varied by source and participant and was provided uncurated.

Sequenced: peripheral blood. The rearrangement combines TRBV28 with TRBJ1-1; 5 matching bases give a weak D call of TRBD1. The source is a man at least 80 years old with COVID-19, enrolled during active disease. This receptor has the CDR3 CASSFQGKGTEAFF. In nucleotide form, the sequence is TGTGCCAGCAGTTTTCAGGGAAAGGGCACTGAAGCTTTCTTT.